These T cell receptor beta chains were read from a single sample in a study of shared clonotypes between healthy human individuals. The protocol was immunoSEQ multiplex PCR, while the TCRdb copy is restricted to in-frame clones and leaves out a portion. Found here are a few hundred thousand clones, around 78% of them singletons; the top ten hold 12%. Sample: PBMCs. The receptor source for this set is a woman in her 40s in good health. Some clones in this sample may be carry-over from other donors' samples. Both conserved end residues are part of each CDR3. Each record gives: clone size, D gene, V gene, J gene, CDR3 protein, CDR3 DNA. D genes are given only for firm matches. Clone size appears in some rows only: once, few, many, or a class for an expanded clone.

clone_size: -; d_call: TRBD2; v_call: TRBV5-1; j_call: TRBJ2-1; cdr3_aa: CASSRTSGDFSYNEQFF; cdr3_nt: TGCGCCAGCAGTCGGACTAGCGGGGACTTCTCCTACAATGAGCAGTTCTTC
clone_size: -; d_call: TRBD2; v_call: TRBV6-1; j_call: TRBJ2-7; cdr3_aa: CATRTSGPYEQYF; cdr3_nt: TGTGCCACCCGGACTAGCGGTCCCTACGAGCAGTACTTC
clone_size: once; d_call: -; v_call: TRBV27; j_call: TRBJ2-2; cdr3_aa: CASSLWSTGNTGELFF; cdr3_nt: TGTGCCAGCAGTTTATGGTCTACAGGGAACACCGGGGAGCTGTTTTTT
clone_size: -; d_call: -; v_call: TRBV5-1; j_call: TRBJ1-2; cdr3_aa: CASSPGTRGYGYTF; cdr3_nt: TGCGCCAGCAGCCCCGGGACCCGGGGGTATGGCTACACCTTC
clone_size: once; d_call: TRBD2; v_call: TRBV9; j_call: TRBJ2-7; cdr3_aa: CASSVSGTSGYEQYF; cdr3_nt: TGTGCCAGCAGCGTATCTGGGACTAGCGGTTACGAGCAGTACTTC
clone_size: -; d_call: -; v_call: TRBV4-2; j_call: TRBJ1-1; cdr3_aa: CASSQRFTNTEAFF; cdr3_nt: TGTGCCAGCAGCCAAAGATTCACGAACACTGAAGCTTTCTTT
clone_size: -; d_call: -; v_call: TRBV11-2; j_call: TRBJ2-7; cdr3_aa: CASSFPYGRRYEQYF; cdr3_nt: TGTGCCAGCAGCTTCCCTTACGGGAGACGGTACGAGCAGTATTTC
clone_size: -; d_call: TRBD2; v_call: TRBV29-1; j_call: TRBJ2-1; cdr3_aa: CSVAGRAGGNEQFF; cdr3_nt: TGCAGCGTCGCCGGGAGGGCCGGGGGCAATGAGCAGTTCTTC
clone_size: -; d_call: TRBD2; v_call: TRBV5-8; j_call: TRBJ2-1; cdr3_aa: CASSFGRAIENEQFF; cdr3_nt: TGTGCCAGCAGCTTCGGGAGGGCCATAGAAAATGAGCAGTTCTTC
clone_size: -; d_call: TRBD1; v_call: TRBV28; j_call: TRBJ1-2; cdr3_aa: CATIKQGALGYGYTF; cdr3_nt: TGTGCCACCATTAAGCAGGGGGCCCTTGGCTATGGCTACACCTTC
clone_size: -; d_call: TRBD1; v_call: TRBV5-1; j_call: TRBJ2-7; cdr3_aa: CASSTGLDRASSYEQYF; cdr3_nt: TGCGCCAGCAGCACCGGCCTGGACAGGGCCAGCTCCTACGAGCAGTACTTC
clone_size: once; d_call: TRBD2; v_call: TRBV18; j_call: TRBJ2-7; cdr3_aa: CASSPGLAALRPYEQYF; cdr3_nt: TGTGCCAGCTCACCAGGACTAGCGGCCTTAAGACCCTACGAGCAGTACTTC
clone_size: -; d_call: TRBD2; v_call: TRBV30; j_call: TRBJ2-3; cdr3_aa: CAWIPGGTDTQYF; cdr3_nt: TGTGCCTGGATCCCCGGGGGGACAGATACGCAGTATTTT
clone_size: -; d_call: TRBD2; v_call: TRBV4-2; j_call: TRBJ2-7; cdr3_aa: CASSQVTSGTTYEQYF; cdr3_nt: TGTGCCAGCAGCCAGGTGACTAGCGGGACAACCTACGAGCAGTACTTC
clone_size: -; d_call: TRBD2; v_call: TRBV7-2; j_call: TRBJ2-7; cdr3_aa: CASKVAGGPSEQYF; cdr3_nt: TGTGCCAGCAAGGTAGCGGGAGGGCCGAGCGAGCAGTACTTC
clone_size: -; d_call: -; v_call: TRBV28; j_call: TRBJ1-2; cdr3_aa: CASVDRTYGYTF; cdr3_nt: TGTGCCAGCGTAGACCGCACCTATGGCTACACCTTC
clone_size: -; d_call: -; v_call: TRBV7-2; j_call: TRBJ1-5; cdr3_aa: CASSSRQVEQPQHF; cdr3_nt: TGTGCCAGCAGCTCACGACAGGTGGAGCAGCCCCAGCATTTT
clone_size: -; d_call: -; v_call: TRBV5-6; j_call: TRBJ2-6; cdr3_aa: CASSSWGAGANVLTF; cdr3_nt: TGTGCCAGCAGCTCCTGGGGGGCCGGGGCTAACGTCCTGACTTTC
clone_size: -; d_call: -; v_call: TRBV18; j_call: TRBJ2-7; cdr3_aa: CASSRDYRDEQYF; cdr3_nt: TGTGCCAGCTCACGGGACTACAGGGACGAGCAGTACTTC
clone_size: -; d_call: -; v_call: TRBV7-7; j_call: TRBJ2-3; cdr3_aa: CASSLSRSFTDTQYF; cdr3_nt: TGTGCCAGCAGCTTATCTCGCAGTTTTACAGATACGCAGTATTTT
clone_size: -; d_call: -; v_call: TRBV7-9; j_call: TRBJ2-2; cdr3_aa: CASSLVLDATGELFF; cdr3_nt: TGTGCCAGCAGCTTAGTACTAGACGCCACCGGGGAGCTGTTTTTT
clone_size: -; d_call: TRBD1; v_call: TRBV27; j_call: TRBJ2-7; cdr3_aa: CASAKPGQGSEQYF; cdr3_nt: TGTGCCAGCGCCAAGCCGGGACAGGGAAGCGAGCAGTACTTC
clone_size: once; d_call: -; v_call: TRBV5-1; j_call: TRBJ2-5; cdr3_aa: CASSSDGRAQETQYF; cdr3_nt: TGCGCCAGCAGCTCCGATGGCCGGGCTCAAGAGACCCAGTACTTC
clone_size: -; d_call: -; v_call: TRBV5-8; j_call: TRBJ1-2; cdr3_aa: CASSPVSHFNYGYTF; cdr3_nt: TGTGCCAGCAGCCCAGTCTCACACTTTAACTATGGCTACACCTTC
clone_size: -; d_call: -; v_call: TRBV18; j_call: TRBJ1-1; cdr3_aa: CASSPPSVGGNTEAFF; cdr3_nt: TGTGCCAGCTCACCACCTTCGGTCGGGGGTAACACTGAAGCTTTCTTT
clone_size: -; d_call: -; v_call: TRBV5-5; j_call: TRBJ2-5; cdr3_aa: CASSLGLSSFRETQYF; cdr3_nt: TGTGCCAGCAGCCTGGGGCTGAGTTCCTTTCGGGAGACCCAGTACTTC
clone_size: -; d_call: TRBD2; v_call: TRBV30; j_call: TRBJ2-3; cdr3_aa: CAWTRAGGGDTQYF; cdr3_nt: TGTGCCTGGACCCGAGCGGGAGGTGGTGATACGCAGTATTTT
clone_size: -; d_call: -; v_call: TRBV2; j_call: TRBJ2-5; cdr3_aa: CASSAQETQYF; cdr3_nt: TGTGCCAGCAGCGCCCAAGAGACCCAGTACTTC
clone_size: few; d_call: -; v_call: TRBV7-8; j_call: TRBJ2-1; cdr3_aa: CASGDNEQFF; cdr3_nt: TGTGCCAGCGGGGACAATGAGCAGTTCTTC
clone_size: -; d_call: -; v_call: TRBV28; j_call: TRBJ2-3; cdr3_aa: CASRQTVYTDTQYF; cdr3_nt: TGTGCCAGCAGACAGACAGTTTACACAGATACGCAGTATTTT
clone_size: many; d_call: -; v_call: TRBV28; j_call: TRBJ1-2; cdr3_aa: CASRPTRGYTF; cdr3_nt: TGTGCCAGCAGACCTACACGTGGCTACACCTTC
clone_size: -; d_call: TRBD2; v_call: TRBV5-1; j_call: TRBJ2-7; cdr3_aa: CASSLAGVAGSYEQYF; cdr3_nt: TGCGCCAGCAGCTTGGCGGGCGTAGCGGGCTCCTACGAGCAGTACTTC
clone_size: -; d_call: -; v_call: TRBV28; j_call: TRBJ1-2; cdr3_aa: CASSLRGQSYGYTF; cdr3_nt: TGTGCCAGCAGTTTAAGAGGACAGAGCTATGGCTACACCTTC
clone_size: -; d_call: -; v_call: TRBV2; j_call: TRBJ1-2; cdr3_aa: CASSPSPTYGYTF; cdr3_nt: TGTGCCAGCAGCCCCTCCCCTACCTATGGCTACACCTTC
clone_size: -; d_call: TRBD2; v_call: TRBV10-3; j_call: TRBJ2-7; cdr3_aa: CAISEGLAPHEQYF; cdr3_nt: TGTGCCATCAGTGAGGGACTAGCGCCCCACGAGCAGTACTTC
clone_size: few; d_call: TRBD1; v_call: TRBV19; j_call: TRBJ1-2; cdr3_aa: CASSFTGEGYTF; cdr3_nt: TGTGCCAGTAGTTTCACAGGGGAAGGCTACACCTTC
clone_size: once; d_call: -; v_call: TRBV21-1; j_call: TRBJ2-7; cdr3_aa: CASSKAVWYF; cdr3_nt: TGTGCCAGCAGCAAAGCCGTATGGTACTTC
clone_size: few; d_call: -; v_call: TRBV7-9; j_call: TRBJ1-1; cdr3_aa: CASSLDGGGGTEAFF; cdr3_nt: TGTGCCAGCAGCTTAGATGGGGGCGGTGGCACTGAAGCTTTCTTT
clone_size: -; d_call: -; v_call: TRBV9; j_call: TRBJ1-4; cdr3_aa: CASSRGSGYNEKLFF; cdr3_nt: TGTGCCAGCAGCCGAGGGTCCGGGTATAATGAAAAACTGTTTTTT
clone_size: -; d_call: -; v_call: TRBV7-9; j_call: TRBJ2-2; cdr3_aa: CASSLGLTPSTGELFF; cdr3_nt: TGTGCCAGCAGCTTAGGTCTGACTCCCAGCACCGGGGAGCTGTTTTTT
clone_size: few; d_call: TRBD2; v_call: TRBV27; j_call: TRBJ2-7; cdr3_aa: CASSLSQGLGYEQYF; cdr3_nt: TGTGCCAGCAGTTTATCCCAGGGACTAGGCTACGAGCAGTACTTC
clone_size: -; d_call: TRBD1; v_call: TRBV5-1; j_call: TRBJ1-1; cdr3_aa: CASSPVTGGDPEAFF; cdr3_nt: TGCGCCAGCAGCCCTGTGACAGGGGGCGACCCTGAAGCTTTCTTC
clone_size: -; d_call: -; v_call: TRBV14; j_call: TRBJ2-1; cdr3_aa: CASSQDPSLVTGRGNEQFF; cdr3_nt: TGTGCCAGCAGCCAAGATCCGTCCCTCGTTACCGGGCGGGGCAATGAGCAGTTCTTC
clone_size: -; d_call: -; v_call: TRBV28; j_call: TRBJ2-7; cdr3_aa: CASSLPAVGVQYF; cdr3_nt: TGTGCCAGCAGTTTACCAGCCGTGGGGGTGCAGTACTTC
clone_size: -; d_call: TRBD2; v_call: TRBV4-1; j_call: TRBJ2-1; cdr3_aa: CASSQLAGGFDEQFF; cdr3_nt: TGCGCCAGCAGTCAACTAGCGGGAGGTTTCGATGAGCAGTTCTTC
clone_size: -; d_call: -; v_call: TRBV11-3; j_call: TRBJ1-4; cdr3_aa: CASSSQGGGSNEKLFF; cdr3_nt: TGTGCCAGCAGCTCACAGGGTGGGGGATCTAATGAAAAACTGTTTTTT
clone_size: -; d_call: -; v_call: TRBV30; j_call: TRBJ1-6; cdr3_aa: CAWSVGDLRSPLHF; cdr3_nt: TGTGCCTGGAGTGTTGGGGACCTGCGATCACCCCTCCACTTT
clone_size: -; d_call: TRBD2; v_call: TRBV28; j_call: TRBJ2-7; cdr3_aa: CASSSPASGAYEQYF; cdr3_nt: TGTGCCAGCAGTTCCCCCGCTAGCGGGGCCTACGAGCAGTACTTC
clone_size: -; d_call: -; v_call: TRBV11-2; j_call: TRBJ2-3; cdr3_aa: CASSLVGGLTDTQYF; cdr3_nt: TGTGCCAGCAGCTTAGTGGGGGGCCTGACAGATACGCAGTATTTT
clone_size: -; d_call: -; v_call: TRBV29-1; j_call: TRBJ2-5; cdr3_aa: CSVGGGQETQYF; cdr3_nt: TGCAGCGTTGGGGGCGGACAAGAGACCCAGTACTTC
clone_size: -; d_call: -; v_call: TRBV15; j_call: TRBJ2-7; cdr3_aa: CATSKGGDSGTYEQYF; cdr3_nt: TGTGCCACCAGCAAGGGGGGGGACAGTGGGACCTACGAGCAGTACTTC
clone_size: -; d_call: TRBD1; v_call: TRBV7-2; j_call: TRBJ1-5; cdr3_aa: CASSSDRGQPQHF; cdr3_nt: TGTGCCAGCAGCTCCGACAGGGGTCAGCCCCAGCATTTT
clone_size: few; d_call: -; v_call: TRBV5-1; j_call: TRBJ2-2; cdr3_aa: CASTLRGANTGELFF; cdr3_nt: TGCGCCAGCACCCTCAGGGGGGCGAACACCGGGGAGCTGTTTTTT
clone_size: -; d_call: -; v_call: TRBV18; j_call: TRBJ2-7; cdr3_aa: CASSPYVDYEQYF; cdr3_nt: TGTGCCAGCTCACCGTACGTAGACTACGAGCAGTACTTC
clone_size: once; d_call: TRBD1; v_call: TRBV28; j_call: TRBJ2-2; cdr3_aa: CASRGQGNTGELFF; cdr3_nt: TGTGCCAGTCGGGGACAGGGCAACACCGGGGAGCTGTTTTTT
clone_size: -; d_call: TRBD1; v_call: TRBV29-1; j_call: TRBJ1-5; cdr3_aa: CSVSDRRGNQPQHF; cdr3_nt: TGCAGCGTTTCGGACAGGAGGGGCAATCAGCCCCAGCATTTT
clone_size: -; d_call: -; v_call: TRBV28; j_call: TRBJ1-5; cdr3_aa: CASSSVGGYSNQPQHF; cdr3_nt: TGTGCCAGCAGTTCAGTCGGGGGCTATAGCAATCAGCCCCAGCATTTT
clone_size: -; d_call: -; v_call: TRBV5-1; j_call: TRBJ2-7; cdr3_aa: CASSLAGARGYEQYF; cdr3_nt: TGCGCCAGCAGCTTGGCGGGGGCGCGGGGCTACGAGCAGTACTTC
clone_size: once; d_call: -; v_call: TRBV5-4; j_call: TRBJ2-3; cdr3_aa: CASSLARDRATDTQYF; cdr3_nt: TGTGCCAGCAGCCTAGCGAGGGACCGAGCCACAGATACGCAGTATTTT
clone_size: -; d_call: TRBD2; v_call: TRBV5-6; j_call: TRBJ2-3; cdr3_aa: CASSPLGGSTDTQYF; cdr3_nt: TGTGCCAGCAGCCCGCTGGGGGGGAGCACAGATACGCAGTATTTT